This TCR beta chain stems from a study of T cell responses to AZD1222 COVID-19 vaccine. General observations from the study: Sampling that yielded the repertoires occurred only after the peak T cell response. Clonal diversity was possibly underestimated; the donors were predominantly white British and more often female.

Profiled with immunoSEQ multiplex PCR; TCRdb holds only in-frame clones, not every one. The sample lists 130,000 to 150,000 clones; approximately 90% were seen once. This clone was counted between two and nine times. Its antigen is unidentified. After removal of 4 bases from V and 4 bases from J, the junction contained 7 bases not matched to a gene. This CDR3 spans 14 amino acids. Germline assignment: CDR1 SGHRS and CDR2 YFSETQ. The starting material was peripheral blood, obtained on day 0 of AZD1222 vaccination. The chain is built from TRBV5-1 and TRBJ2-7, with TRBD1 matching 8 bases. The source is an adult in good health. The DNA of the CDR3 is TGCGCCAGCAGCAACGGACAGGGCCGTTACGAGCAGTACTTC. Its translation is CASSNGQGRYEQYF. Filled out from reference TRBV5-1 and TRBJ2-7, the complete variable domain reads KAGVTQTPRYLIKTRGQQVTLSCSPISGHRSVSWYQQTPGQGLQFLFEYFSETQRNKGNFPGRFSGRQFSNSRSEMNVSTLELGDSALYLCASSNGQGRYEQYFGPGTRLTVT.